This T cell receptor beta chain was sequenced for a study of blood T cell repertoires in COVID-19. About the study: The cDNA or gDNA used as material had been derived from T cells, B-cell-depleted T cells, or PBMCs.

J lost 6 bases, V lost 3 bases, and 4 bases had no gene match. Germline V gives CDR1 SGHVS, CDR2 FQNEAQ. The CDR3 has 14 amino acids. Original processing notes: The authors estimated nucleated cell counts from reference gene primer amplification. The method was immunoSEQ multiplex PCR; TCRdb's version includes in-frame clones alone and lacks a portion of them. V and J calls plus clone size are reproduced from that table; the DNA served to infer D and trimming. The data show about 54,000 clones, over 80% seen once. The sequenced material came from peripheral blood. The TCR sequence derives from a human donor in a cohort sampled during active COVID-19. The rearrangement joins TRBV7-8 to TRBJ2-1, with 8 bases fitting TRBD1. CDR3 bases: TGTGCCAGCAGCTTTTTGGGACAGGTCAATGAGCAGTTCTTC. Encoded protein: CASSFLGQVNEQFF.